The clone carrying this T cell receptor (beta chain) occurred many times. Trimming took off 5 bases at V and 9 bases at J, with 13 bases between the two ends. This CDR3 spans 12 amino acids. Looked up from germline, CDR1 is MGHDK and CDR2 is SYGVNS. Original processing notes: By means of reference gene primer amplification, nucleated cell counts were estimated. Profiled with immunoSEQ multiplex PCR; TCRdb holds only in-frame clones, not every one. The DNA was the basis for D and trimming; V, J and clone size are from that table. The table includes roughly 240,000 clones, roughly four fifths detected once. This sample is drawn from a study of blood T cell repertoires in COVID-19. As for the study in general: Samples representing acute and convalescent COVID-19 were sourced from the United States, Italy and Spain. In each case, the material was cDNA or gDNA derived from T cells, B-cell-depleted T cells, or PBMCs.

The chain recombines TRBV25-1 with TRBJ1-1, with no clear D. This sequence originates from a woman aged 70 to 79 with acute or convalescent COVID-19. Sequences were obtained from peripheral blood. The CDR3 is CASSPDGRKAFF. CDR3 bases: TGTGCCAGCAGTCCCGACGGGAGAAAAGCTTTCTTT.